The TCR beta chain under discussion was sequenced for a study of post-analysis software for immune sequencing data. Study context: Patients had relapsing-remitting, secondary progressive or progressive-relapsing multiple sclerosis; some lacked subtype.

For this clonotype: Antigen: not known.

CDR1 LGHDT and CDR2 YNNKEL come from the germline V gene (reference sequence). The CDR3 is 15 residues long. Trimming removed 0 bases from V and 6 bases from J, with 14 bases in between. Findings of the study overall: Patients used about five TRBV segments, including TRBV5-6, TRBV5-1 and TRBV20-1, more often than controls. Significantly lower normalized Chao1 diversity was found in patients with multiple sclerosis relative to controls.

Included in the TCR beta cDNA libraries were unique molecular identifiers. Some 500,000 cDNA molecules were obtained per 1 to 10 million input T cells. MiXCR was run by TCRdb on the PCR reads, yielding one entry per CDR3 protein. Of about 380,000 distinct CDR3 sequences in the sample, about a third were seen once. The chain couples TRBV3-1 to TRBJ1-1, with D possibly matching TRBD1 (5 bases). This receptor was taken from a girl under 18 with multiple sclerosis. The material sequenced was blood. The CDR3 bases are TGTGCCAGCAGCCAAGATCAGTCGGGGGGGGCTGAAGCTTTCTTT. It specifies CASSQDQSGGAEAFF.